This T cell receptor beta chain was identified during a study of blood T cell repertoires in COVID-19. As for the study in general: Donors in the United States, Italy and Spain gave samples during acute or convalescent COVID-19. Nucleic acid was either cDNA or gDNA, and it came from T cells, B-cell-depleted T cells, or PBMCs.

In the original analysis: Reference gene primers were amplified, and this amplification served to estimate nucleated cell counts. Here immunoSEQ multiplex PCR was the method, and the copy in TCRdb shows in-frame clones only, minus some. V, J and clone size are those of that table, while D and trimming were read from the DNA. The table lists about 88,000 clones, 90% of them singletons. The V end was cut by 1 base, the J end by 5 bases, with 14 bases between. The CDR3 sequence is 15 residues long. The germline CDR1 and CDR2 sequences are LGHNA and YNFKEQ. The chain combines TRBV4-2 with TRBJ1-2, with D maybe TRBD1 (6 bases). Specimen: peripheral blood. The receptor was isolated from a man aged 55 to 70 with acute or convalescent COVID-19. This CDR3 reads CASSQVGVQGYGYTF. The CDR3 DNA reads TGTGCCAGCAGCCAAGTGGGTGTCCAGGGGTATGGCTACACCTTC.